This T cell receptor beta chain was profiled in a study of blood T cell repertoires in COVID-19. Germline lookup yields CDR1 SNHLY and CDR2 FYNNEI. The CDR3 runs 15 residues. V gave up 5 bases and J gave up 0 bases; unmatched junction bases: 7. Under the authors' procedure: The assay estimated nucleated cells by amplifying reference gene primers. Repertoires were generated with immunoSEQ multiplex PCR, while TCRdb's copy carries only in-frame clones and drops some. V, J and clone size are those of that table, while D and trimming were read from the DNA. The table includes about 170,000 clones, approximately 89% detected once.

This TCR was recovered from a man between 65 and 79 years old with acute or convalescent COVID-19. Sequencing was performed on peripheral blood. The chain is built from TRBV2 and TRBJ2-7; 7 bases agree with TRBD1. CDR3 in amino acids: CASSLQGLISYEQYF. CDR3 sequence (DNA): TGTGCCAGCAGTCTACAGGGGTTGATCTCCTACGAGCAGTACTTC. The whole variable domain, filled in from reference TRBV2 and TRBJ2-7, reads EPEVTQTPSHQVTQMGQEVILRCVPISNHLYFYWYRQILGQKVEFLVSFYNNEISEKSEIFDDQFSVERPDGSNFTLKIRSTKLEDSAMYFCASSLQGLISYEQYFGPGTRLTVT.